Given below is one T cell receptor (beta chain) in context. Its antigen is still unknown. The PCR was carried out with 60 Vbeta primers and 13 Jbeta primers. Assay: immunoSEQ multiplex PCR; the TCRdb copy retains only in-frame clones and omits some. Altogether some 52,000 clones are present, approximately 73% being singletons, with the ten largest covering about 3.2%. This sample is drawn from a study of cytomegalovirus exposure and HLA in healthy donors. V dropped 2 bases and J dropped 1 base, with 13 bases sitting between them. The CDR3 totals 15 residues. The V gene's germline CDR1 is SGHRS and CDR2 YFSETQ. Study-wide findings and caveats: There were some V segments, including TRBV6-2 and TRBV6-3, excluded as indistinguishable. Most TCR beta V segments were productive about 90% or about 30% of the time in an earlier analysis. Reportedly, HLA-A and HLA-B alleles of most subjects were accurately predicted from TCR beta. A list of 164 TCR beta chains associated with cytomegalovirus was given.

Sequenced: PBMCs. This sequence originates from a man aged 18 to 29 in good health and CMV-seronegative. V and J are TRBV5-1 and TRBJ2-7, with D possibly being TRBD2 (5 bases). CDR3 region: CASSLSGSASYEQYF. DNA of the CDR3: TGCGCCAGCAGCTTATCGGGGAGTGCGTCCTACGAGCAGTACTTC.